One and the same sample provided the 2 T cell receptor beta chains below, sequenced in a study of blood T cell repertoires in COVID-19 (dated by TCRdb to the early 2020s). Preparation of the library involved the immunoSEQ multiplex PCR assay. TCRdb provides this immuneACCESS table in a form limited to in-frame rearrangements. Some clones are lacking; in checked studies, under half of them reflect an unresolved V gene, and why the rest are absent is not known. The sample table shows roughly 230,000 clones, and more than 75% are seen once. The ten largest clones take up more than 6.5% of the sample. The sample comprised PBMCs or T cells enriched from blood (not recorded which). Receptors originate from a woman between 45 and 65 years old who had been exposed to COVID-19.

The table lists this clone with a count of one. This chain joins TRBV7-9 and TRBJ2-5; 9 bases line up with TRBD1. V shed 7 bases and J 2 bases; nucleotides not matched to a gene: 5. This CDR3 has 14 residues. In germline, CDR1 is SEHNR, CDR2 FQNEAQ (reference sequence). CDR3: CASNPGQGQETQYF. CDR3 sequence (DNA): TGTGCCAGCAACCCGGGACAGGGACAAGAGACCCAGTACTTC.

This chain uses TRBV27 with TRBJ1-2; 10 bases map to TRBD1. The V gene's germline CDR1 is MNHEY and CDR2 SMNVEV (reference sequence). J gave up 7 bases and V 1 base, and 9 bases lay outside the gene matches. This CDR3 spans 16 amino acids. CDR3 residues: CASSLFVGQGFPGYTF. The CDR3 DNA follows: TGTGCCAGCAGTTTATTCGTGGGACAGGGGTTCCCTGGCTACACCTTC.